This T cell receptor (beta chain) was recovered during a study of blood T cells in healthy people across ages. General observations from the study: There was a strong correlation between TCR beta diversity and naive T cell percentage. Compared with aged donors, long-lived donors showed fewer expanded clones, suggesting selection.

Regarding this clonotype: The antigen is unknown.

The authors ran a second PCR of 7 to 11 cycles using a sample-barcoded 5' primer and a J-beta primer mix. Through a template-switch adaptor with 12 random nucleotides, each cDNA molecule received a tag. One entry per CDR3 protein results from TCRdb running MiXCR on the 5' RACE reads. The table includes 1.5 million to 2 million distinct CDR3 sequences, more than 35% detected once. The CDR3 has 16 amino acids. The sequence derives from a human donor in good health. Material: blood. This sequence joins TRBV12-3 or TRBV12-4 and TRBJ2-4, with TRBD2 identical over 14 bases. The end of the DNA is better explained by TRBJ2-7, so the J call may be wrong. The CDR3: CASSRGLAGGQDEQYF. CDR3 coding DNA: TGTGCCAGCAGTCGTGGACTAGCGGGGGGACAAGACGAGCAGTACTTC.